This T cell receptor (beta chain) came from a study of blood T cell repertoires in COVID-19. There are 16 residues in the CDR3. V lost 4 bases and J lost 7, with 20 bases in between. CDR1 and CDR2 from the germline V gene are SGDLS and YYNGEE. Assay used: immunoSEQ multiplex PCR; TCRdb lists only in-frame clones, some missing. In the table there are 190,000 or so clones, 70% to 90% of which are singletons. This clone was picked up a small number of times. Participant ages covered roughly 18 to 89 years across about 25 US areas. Material for sequencing was PBMCs or T cells enriched from blood (not recorded which). The chain links TRBV9 to TRBJ2-2; the D gene is possibly TRBD1 (6 bases). This clonotype was sampled from a woman in her late teens or twenties who had recovered from COVID-19. The CDR3 DNA reads as TGTGCCAGCAGCCCAAGTGGGGGCCGAGGGGACGGGGAGCTGTTTTTT. The encoded protein is CASSPSGGRGDGELFF. Looking up the rest from reference TRBV9 and TRBJ2-2 gives the full variable domain: DSGVTQTPKHLITATGQRVTLRCSPRSGDLSVYWYQQSLDQGLQFLIQYYNGEERAKGNILERFSAQQFPDLHSELNLSSLELGDSALYFCASSPSGGRGDGELFFGEGSRLTVL.